Detailed here is one T cell receptor beta chain. The sample comes from a study of blood T cell repertoires in COVID-19. Study as a whole: Spain, Italy and the United States supplied samples that represented acute and convalescent COVID-19. PBMCs, B-cell-depleted T cells, or T cells provided the cDNA or gDNA that made up the material.

V lost 3 bases to trimming and J lost 3 bases; unmatched junction nucleotides: 6. CDR1 is DFQATT and CDR2 is SNEGSKA in the germline V gene (reference sequence). The CDR3 is made up of 14 amino acids. Methods used by the authors: Quantification of nucleated cells was approximated via reference gene primer amplification. The method was immunoSEQ multiplex PCR; TCRdb's version includes in-frame clones alone and lacks a portion of them. D and trimming come from the DNA, and the V and J calls and clone size come from that table. The sample contains a few hundred thousand clones, around 84% of which appear only once.

The clonotype originates from a human donor in a cohort sampled during active COVID-19. Material for sequencing was peripheral blood. The rearrangement links TRBV20-1 to TRBJ2-7; 9 bases fit TRBD2. This CDR3 reads CSASRSSGNYEQYF. The CDR3 nucleotides read TGCAGTGCTAGTCGGTCTAGCGGGAACTACGAGCAGTACTTC.